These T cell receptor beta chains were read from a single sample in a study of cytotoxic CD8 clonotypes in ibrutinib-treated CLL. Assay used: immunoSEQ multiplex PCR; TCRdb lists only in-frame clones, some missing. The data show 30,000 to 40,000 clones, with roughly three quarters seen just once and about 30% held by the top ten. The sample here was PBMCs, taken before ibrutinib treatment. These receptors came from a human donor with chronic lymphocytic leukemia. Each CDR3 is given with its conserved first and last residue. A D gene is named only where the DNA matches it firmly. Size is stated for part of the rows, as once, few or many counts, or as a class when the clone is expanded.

DNA: TGTGCCAGTAGTATGGCGGGGCGGACCGCGAGGGAAGAGAATACGCAGTATTTT; CDR3: CASSMAGRTAREENTQYF; D: -; J: TRBJ2-3; V: TRBV19; size: -; length: 18
DNA: TGCGCCAGCAGCCGAGGGACAGGGTTGACCTACGAGCAGTACTTC; CDR3: CASSRGTGLTYEQYF; D: TRBD1; J: TRBJ2-7; V: TRBV4-1; size: -; length: 15
DNA: TGTGCCAGCACCTTAAGCAGGGGTGGGAACACTGAAGCTTTCTTT; CDR3: CASTLSRGGNTEAFF; D: -; J: TRBJ1-1; V: TRBV6-5; size: once; length: 15
DNA: TGTGCCAGCAGTTTATCCGCCGGGACACACTCTGGAAACACCATATATTTT; CDR3: CASSLSAGTHSGNTIYF; D: -; J: TRBJ1-3; V: TRBV27; size: -; length: 17
DNA: TGTGCCAGCAGTTTCAGAACAAACCCTTACAATGAGCAGTTCTTC; CDR3: CASSFRTNPYNEQFF; D: -; J: TRBJ2-1; V: TRBV6-5; size: -; length: 15
DNA: TGTGCCAGCAGCTTAGTGGCAGACGGAAACACCATATATTTT; CDR3: CASSLVADGNTIYF; D: -; J: TRBJ1-3; V: TRBV11-2; size: -; length: 14
DNA: TGTGCCAGCAGGAATATCGTAGGGGAATATGGCTACACCTTC; CDR3: CASRNIVGEYGYTF; D: -; J: TRBJ1-2; V: TRBV5-6; size: -; length: 14
DNA: TGTGCCAGCTCACCATTAGGGGACACTGAAGCTTTCTTT; CDR3: CASSPLGDTEAFF; D: -; J: TRBJ1-1; V: TRBV18; size: -; length: 13
DNA: TGTGCCAGCAGCTCCGGGGCCGCCTCCTACAATGAGCAGTTCTTC; CDR3: CASSSGAASYNEQFF; D: -; J: TRBJ2-1; V: TRBV7-8; size: -; length: 15
DNA: TGTGCCAGTAGGGAGGGCAATCAGCCCCAGCATTTT; CDR3: CASREGNQPQHF; D: -; J: TRBJ1-5; V: TRBV19; size: -; length: 12
DNA: TGTGCCAGTAGTATACACAGAACAGGGACAGGTAGGGTCTATAGCAATCAGCCCCAGCATTTT; CDR3: CASSIHRTGTGRVYSNQPQHF; D: TRBD1; J: TRBJ1-5; V: TRBV19; size: -; length: 21
DNA: TGTGCCAGCAGCCGGGGACTAGCGGGCTCGGAGACCCAGTACTTC; CDR3: CASSRGLAGSETQYF; D: TRBD2; J: TRBJ2-5; V: TRBV5-8; size: -; length: 15
DNA: TGCAGCGTTGGGCAGGCTGGCGAGCAGTACTTC; CDR3: CSVGQAGEQYF; D: -; J: TRBJ2-7; V: TRBV29-1; size: once; length: 11
DNA: TGTGCCAGCAGTTCGACAGGGGGAGGTGAGACCCAGTACTTC; CDR3: CASSSTGGGETQYF; D: TRBD1; J: TRBJ2-5; V: TRBV27; size: -; length: 14
DNA: TGTGCCAGCACCCCCCGAACATCAGACGTCTATGGCTACACCTTC; CDR3: CASTPRTSDVYGYTF; D: -; J: TRBJ1-2; V: TRBV28; size: -; length: 15
DNA: TGTGCCAGCAGCTTTACCCAGGGTTCTTATGAAAAACTGTTTTTT; CDR3: CASSFTQGSYEKLFF; D: -; J: TRBJ1-4; V: TRBV13; size: -; length: 15
DNA: TGTGCCAGCAGCGTAGTCGGGGTGGGCACTGAAGCTTTCTTT; CDR3: CASSVVGVGTEAFF; D: -; J: TRBJ1-1; V: TRBV9; size: -; length: 14
DNA: TGTGCCAGCTCCCCTGGCTCCGGGACAGGGGTCGGCTACACCTTC; CDR3: CASSPGSGTGVGYTF; D: TRBD1; J: TRBJ1-2; V: TRBV18; size: -; length: 15
DNA: TGTGCCAGCAGAGGGGACAGCTATGGCTACACCTTC; CDR3: CASRGDSYGYTF; D: TRBD1; J: TRBJ1-2; V: TRBV6-6; size: -; length: 12
DNA: TGTGCCAGCAGCTTATTCTATGAACTGACGGGGCTATCCTACGAGCAGTACTTC; CDR3: CASSLFYELTGLSYEQYF; D: -; J: TRBJ2-7; V: TRBV7-8; size: -; length: 18
DNA: TGCGCCAGCAGTTTCGGGACTAGCGGGAGGGCCATCGCCGGGGAGCTGTTTTTT; CDR3: CASSFGTSGRAIAGELFF; D: TRBD2; J: TRBJ2-2; V: TRBV5-1; size: -; length: 18
DNA: TGTGCCAGCTCACGGACAGAATATCAGCCCCAGCATTTT; CDR3: CASSRTEYQPQHF; D: -; J: TRBJ1-5; V: TRBV18; size: -; length: 13
DNA: TGCAGTGTCCCCGGCTACTACGAGCAGTACTTC; CDR3: CSVPGYYEQYF; D: -; J: TRBJ2-7; V: TRBV20-1; size: once; length: 11
DNA: TGTGCCAGCAGCCCCCCCAAACTAGCGGGACCTTACAATGAGCAGTTCTTC; CDR3: CASSPPKLAGPYNEQFF; D: TRBD2; J: TRBJ2-1; V: TRBV13; size: -; length: 17
DNA: TGTGCCAGCAGACCGGGACCGAGCACTGAAGCTTTCTTT; CDR3: CASRPGPSTEAFF; D: -; J: TRBJ1-1; V: TRBV10-3; size: -; length: 13
DNA: TGTGCCAGCAGTATCTTAGGACAACCGGGAGAGACCCAGTACTTC; CDR3: CASSILGQPGETQYF; D: -; J: TRBJ2-5; V: TRBV6-6; size: -; length: 15
DNA: TGTGCCAGCAGTGAAGGCCGGAACACAGATACGCAGTATTTT; CDR3: CASSEGRNTDTQYF; D: -; J: TRBJ2-3; V: TRBV25-1; size: -; length: 14
DNA: TGTGCCAGCAGCAGGGACAGGACCACAGATACGCAGTATTTT; CDR3: CASSRDRTTDTQYF; D: TRBD1; J: TRBJ2-3; V: TRBV6-1; size: -; length: 14
DNA: TGTGCCAGCAGCCGGGACAGGGGAGGAGAGACCCAGTACTTC; CDR3: CASSRDRGGETQYF; D: TRBD1; J: TRBJ2-5; V: TRBV7-2; size: medium-sized; length: 14
DNA: TGCGCCAGCAGCCAAGAAGACAGGGTCCCCTACGAGCAGTACTTC; CDR3: CASSQEDRVPYEQYF; D: TRBD1; J: TRBJ2-7; V: TRBV4-1; size: -; length: 15
DNA: TGTGCCAGCAGCTTGAATAGCAACCACGAGCAGTACTTC; CDR3: CASSLNSNHEQYF; D: -; J: TRBJ2-7; V: TRBV7-2; size: -; length: 13
DNA: TGCGCCAGCAGCCGTTCACAGGGCGCGGACACCGGGGAGCTGTTTTTT; CDR3: CASSRSQGADTGELFF; D: -; J: TRBJ2-2; V: TRBV4-3; size: -; length: 16
DNA: TGTGCCAGCAGCTTAGGTTCCTCTACAGCCGCTCAGCCCCAGCATTTT; CDR3: CASSLGSSTAAQPQHF; D: -; J: TRBJ1-5; V: TRBV7-9; size: few; length: 16
DNA: TGTGCCAGCAGCTTATCAACAGGGGTAGGGAGCAATCAGCCCCAGCATTTT; CDR3: CASSLSTGVGSNQPQHF; D: TRBD1; J: TRBJ1-5; V: TRBV7-2; size: -; length: 17
DNA: TGTGCCAGAAGCGAGGGGGAGGGCCCCCACGAGCAGTACTTC; CDR3: CARSEGEGPHEQYF; D: -; J: TRBJ2-7; V: TRBV5-3; size: -; length: 14
DNA: TGTGCCATCAGTACTAGTTTGCCGAACTACGAGCAGTACTTC; CDR3: CAISTSLPNYEQYF; D: -; J: TRBJ2-7; V: TRBV10-3; size: -; length: 14
DNA: TGCGCCAGCAGTAGTCAGGGGCAGGTCACTGAAGCTTTCTTT; CDR3: CASSSQGQVTEAFF; D: -; J: TRBJ1-1; V: TRBV5-1; size: -; length: 14
DNA: TGTGCCAGCACCGCAGGGAAGAGAGGCGAGCAGTACTTC; CDR3: CASTAGKRGEQYF; D: -; J: TRBJ2-7; V: TRBV2; size: -; length: 13
DNA: TGCAGCGTACCGCAAGGAGGGAACTATGGCTACACCTTC; CDR3: CSVPQGGNYGYTF; D: -; J: TRBJ1-2; V: TRBV29-1; size: few; length: 13
DNA: TGTGCCACCCCACGGGGGGGCCATTTCCAAGAGACCCAGTACTTC; CDR3: CATPRGGHFQETQYF; D: TRBD2; J: TRBJ2-5; V: TRBV6-4; size: -; length: 15
DNA: TGTGCCAGCAGTGTTCAAGGGGAGACCCAGTACTTC; CDR3: CASSVQGETQYF; D: -; J: TRBJ2-5; V: TRBV6-1; size: -; length: 12
DNA: TGCAGCGTTGAACGGGGGGGCCTCTCTAACACTGAAGCTTTCTTT; CDR3: CSVERGGLSNTEAFF; D: -; J: TRBJ1-1; V: TRBV29-1; size: once; length: 15
DNA: TGTGCCAGCAGGGCCTGGACAGGGGGCTCAGATACGCAGTATTTT; CDR3: CASRAWTGGSDTQYF; D: TRBD1; J: TRBJ2-3; V: TRBV27; size: -; length: 15
DNA: TGTGCCAGCAGCTTAGATATCGGTACAGATACGCAGTATTTT; CDR3: CASSLDIGTDTQYF; D: -; J: TRBJ2-3; V: TRBV7-9; size: few; length: 14
DNA: TGTGCCAGCAGCCTAGGCACTAGCGGAATCAATGAGCAGTTCTTC; CDR3: CASSLGTSGINEQFF; D: TRBD2; J: TRBJ2-1; V: TRBV9; size: -; length: 15
DNA: TGTGCCAGCAGTCGGGGACAGGGGACTAACTATGGCTACACCTTC; CDR3: CASSRGQGTNYGYTF; D: TRBD1; J: TRBJ1-2; V: TRBV27; size: many; length: 15
DNA: TGTGCCTGGAGTATCCGCTCTGGAAACACCATATATTTT; CDR3: CAWSIRSGNTIYF; D: -; J: TRBJ1-3; V: TRBV30; size: -; length: 13
DNA: TGTGCCAGCAGCCAGAATGAGGTTCTGAACACTGAAGCTTTCTTT; CDR3: CASSQNEVLNTEAFF; D: -; J: TRBJ1-1; V: TRBV7-8; size: -; length: 15
DNA: TGTGCCAGCAGCTTGGGAGGGGCCTCGGAGACCCAGTACTTC; CDR3: CASSLGGASETQYF; D: -; J: TRBJ2-5; V: TRBV5-4; size: -; length: 14
DNA: TGTGCCAGCAGGCAACAGGGGGGTGGCTACACCTTC; CDR3: CASRQQGGGYTF; D: TRBD1; J: TRBJ1-2; V: TRBV28; size: few; length: 12
DNA: TGTGCCAGCAGCTTAAAGCGGGGAAGCTCCTACAATGAGCAGTTCTTC; CDR3: CASSLKRGSSYNEQFF; D: TRBD2; J: TRBJ2-1; V: TRBV7-2; size: -; length: 16
DNA: TGTGCCAGCAGTGCTTCCGGGACAACTCGAGAAAAACTGTTTTTT; CDR3: CASSASGTTREKLFF; D: -; J: TRBJ1-4; V: TRBV6-1; size: -; length: 15
DNA: TGTGCCAGCAGCTTAGGAGGTTCTGGGGCCTACGAGCAGTACTTC; CDR3: CASSLGGSGAYEQYF; D: -; J: TRBJ2-7; V: TRBV11-2; size: few; length: 15
DNA: TGTGCCAGCAGCTTAGACGGGACTCCTAATCAGTATTTT; CDR3: CASSLDGTPNQYF; D: -; J: TRBJ2-3; V: TRBV5-5; size: -; length: 13
DNA: TGTGCCTGGAGTGTGAGCGGGAGCTCCTACGAGCAGTACTTC; CDR3: CAWSVSGSSYEQYF; D: TRBD2; J: TRBJ2-7; V: TRBV30; size: -; length: 14
DNA: TGTGCCAGCAGTCCGGACACTAGCAATCAGCCCCAGCATTTT; CDR3: CASSPDTSNQPQHF; D: -; J: TRBJ1-5; V: TRBV6-5; size: -; length: 14
DNA: TGCGCCAGCAGCTCAACCGGGACTCAGGGAAACACCATATATTTT; CDR3: CASSSTGTQGNTIYF; D: -; J: TRBJ1-3; V: TRBV5-1; size: -; length: 15
DNA: TGTGCCAGCAGTTTACGGGGGGGCTACTCCTACAATGAGCAGTTCTTC; CDR3: CASSLRGGYSYNEQFF; D: TRBD2; J: TRBJ2-1; V: TRBV27; size: -; length: 16
DNA: TGTGCCAGCAGAACAGGGGGCGGAGAGACCCAGTACTTC; CDR3: CASRTGGGETQYF; D: TRBD1; J: TRBJ2-5; V: TRBV6-6; size: -; length: 13
DNA: TGTGCCAGTAGTATTGTAGTAGGGTCCCAAGAGACCCAGTACTTC; CDR3: CASSIVVGSQETQYF; D: -; J: TRBJ2-5; V: TRBV19; size: -; length: 15